This TCR beta chain derives from a study of T cell repertoires in cytomegalovirus infection (dated 2019 in TCRdb). For the wider study: The peptide stimulations were aimed at well-studied HLA-B-restricted epitopes as well as recently identified HLA-C-restricted CMV epitopes, whose presentation resists viral immunomodulation. Donor HLA type was relevant to the analysis, because carriage of CMV infection together with the matching HLA type was indicated by public TCR beta signatures. Overall study outcomes, separate from this receptor: The ex vivo response was dominated by HLA-C-restricted CMV-specific TCR beta clonotypes, which also provided the single most frequent clonotype in two of eight donors. In both this cohort and an independent cohort of 350 or so donors, the cumulative frequency of public TCR beta family members distinguished carriers of CMV infection plus the relevant HLA type.

Sequencing relied on an Illumina HiSeq 1500. Using fastp at Q25 and MiXCR, TCRdb reprocessed the public reads and kept productive beta chains. Identical CDR3 protein sequences are pooled into one entry, listed with their most common genes and DNA. This sample gives just under 500,000 distinct CDR3 sequences in total; roughly a third of them show up just once. 17% of the sample rests with the top ten. The treatment or condition label, as the study defines it: in vitro stimulation with specific CMV peptide epitopes to enrich CMV-specific T cells. Details on this clonotype: The clone's antigen remains unknown. No qualities accompany the bases; no much larger clone lies one base away.

The clonotype was recovered from a human donor in good health (CMV status not recorded). Some clones in this sample may be carry-over from other donors' samples. The material was cultured PBMCs, obtained from culture after CMV antigen stimulation.

For the CDR3, the sequence is CASSFGTSNGEKLFF. DNA sequence: TGTGCCAGCAGCTTCGGGACCTCGAACGGGGAAAAACTGTTTTTT. The chain is assembled from TRBV11-2 and TRBJ1-4; perhaps TRBD1 is the D gene, with 5 bases matching. CDR1 is given as SGHAT and CDR2 as FQNNGV, both from the germline V gene. Counted from cysteine to phenylalanine, this CDR3 has 15 amino acids. Kept here is only the CDR3 DNA, which spans 45 bases and is read in frame from base 1. The germline ends are 16 bases apart after V is trimmed by 3 bases and J by 8 bases.